This is a list of T cell receptor beta chains from one sample in a study of T cells in localized non-small cell lung cancer. Assay: immunoSEQ multiplex PCR; the TCRdb copy retains only in-frame clones and omits some. Among around 8,000 clones listed, about 21% were seen once. The specimen comprised lung tumor tissue, sampled before any cancer treatment. Receptors were obtained from a man aged 40-75 years with stage III squamous cell lung carcinoma. The CDR3 runs from the conserved cysteine through the conserved F or W. The D gene is left open where the match is weak. The size field is filled for only some rows; it gives once, few, many or a size class.

CASSVSGESSYEQYF TGTGCCAGCAGCGTAAGTGGCGAAAGCTCCTACGAGCAGTACTTC - - TRBJ2-7 TRBV9
CASSLDIGQGGGYTF TGTGCCAGCAGCTTAGATATAGGGCAGGGAGGAGGCTACACCTTC - many TRBJ1-2 TRBV11-3
CASSLRQGSSSPLHF TGTGCCAGCAGCTTACGACAGGGGTCTAGTTCACCCCTCCACTTT TRBD1 medium-sized TRBJ1-6 TRBV11-3
CASSYSPRVNTEAFF TGTGCCAGCAGTTACTCTCCGCGGGTGAACACTGAAGCTTTCTTT - few TRBJ1-1 TRBV6-8
CASSLPEAGNEKLFF TGTGCCAGCAGTTTACCTGAGGCAGGGAATGAAAAACTGTTTTTT - - TRBJ1-4 TRBV28
CASSPGTDYNSPLHF TGTGCCAGCAGTCCCGGGACCGACTATAATTCACCCCTCCACTTT - few TRBJ1-6 TRBV28
CASSLEVGLGEQYF TGTGCCAGCAGCTTGGAAGTAGGGTTGGGGGAGCAGTACTTC - many TRBJ2-7 TRBV11-3
CASSATGVGDSPLHF TGTGCCAGCAGTGCGACAGGGGTAGGAGATTCACCCCTCCACTTT TRBD1 - TRBJ1-6 TRBV6-8
CASSQGPGGETQYF TGCGCCAGCAGCCAGGGACCCGGAGGGGAGACCCAGTACTTC - once TRBJ2-5 TRBV5-1
CASRLGRFNNEQFF TGTGCCAGCAGGTTAGGCAGGTTCAACAATGAGCAGTTCTTC - - TRBJ2-1 TRBV28
CASRRIPPGQGSNQPQHF TGTGCCAGCCGACGGATCCCCCCGGGACAGGGATCAAATCAGCCCCAGCATTTT TRBD1 few TRBJ1-5 TRBV6-8
CASSVWSGGTDTQYF TGTGCCAGCAGCGTCTGGAGCGGGGGCACAGATACGCAGTATTTT TRBD2 few TRBJ2-3 TRBV9
CASSRIQGVGNQPQHF TGTGCCAGTAGTAGGATTCAGGGGGTCGGTAATCAGCCCCAGCATTTT TRBD1 - TRBJ1-5 TRBV19
CASSRWGIGELFF TGTGCCAGCAGCCGTTGGGGAATCGGGGAGCTGTTTTTT - once TRBJ2-2 TRBV25-1
CASRIYPPQGRTEAFF TGTGCCAGTAGGATATACCCTCCACAGGGGAGGACTGAAGCTTTCTTT TRBD1 - TRBJ1-1 TRBV19
CASSYTAGEQFF TGTGCCAGCAGTTATACAGCGGGAGAGCAGTTCTTC TRBD2 few TRBJ2-1 TRBV6-8
CASRGGAAYEQYF TGTGCCAGCAGGGGAGGGGCGGCCTACGAGCAGTACTTC TRBD2 few TRBJ2-7 TRBV28
CAISEGQGREQFF TGTGCCATCAGTGAGGGACAGGGCCGTGAGCAGTTCTTC TRBD1 few TRBJ2-1 TRBV10-3
CATSREAGNTEAFF TGTGCCACCAGCAGAGAGGCAGGGAACACTGAAGCTTTCTTT - - TRBJ1-1 TRBV15
CASSATLPLQGSPLHF TGTGCCAGCAGCGCCACATTGCCACTACAGGGTTCACCCCTCCACTTT - medium-sized TRBJ1-6 TRBV11-3
CASSQSFEGNTIYF TGCGCCAGCAGCCAAAGTTTCGAGGGGAACACCATATATTTT - few TRBJ1-3 TRBV4-1
CASSSLRGPSYGYTF TGTGCCAGCAGTTCACTCAGGGGGCCGAGCTATGGCTACACCTTC TRBD1 few TRBJ1-2 TRBV28
CASSLGGGPSYEQYF TGTGCCAGCAGCTTAGGTGGAGGGCCCTCCTACGAGCAGTACTTC - few TRBJ2-7 TRBV11-3
CASSHQTAPYEQYF TGTGCCAGTAGTCACCAGACAGCCCCCTACGAGCAGTACTTC - - TRBJ2-7 TRBV19
CASSLAGGGRAQETQYF TGTGCCAGCAGCTTGGCCGGGGGCGGGAGGGCCCAAGAGACCCAGTACTTC TRBD2 - TRBJ2-5 TRBV11-3
CASSPDRAEGMNTEAFF TGCGCCAGCAGCCCGGACCGGGCCGAGGGGATGAACACTGAAGCTTTCTTT - - TRBJ1-1 TRBV5-1
CASTLASGNTIYF TGTGCCTCCACCTTGGCCTCTGGAAACACCATATATTTT - - TRBJ1-3 TRBV30
CASSPALGEEKLFF TGTGCCAGCAGCCCCGCACTGGGTGAGGAAAAACTGTTTTTT - - TRBJ1-4 TRBV11-3
CASSYVESAEAFF TGTGCCAGCAGTTATGTGGAGTCCGCTGAAGCTTTCTTT - - TRBJ1-1 TRBV6-8
CASSPPGTLGQFF TGTGCCAGCTCACCACCGGGCACTCTAGGGCAGTTCTTC - - TRBJ2-1 TRBV18
CASSGDSPQNIQYF TGCGCCAGCAGCGGGGACAGTCCCCAAAACATTCAGTACTTC TRBD1 - TRBJ2-4 TRBV5-1
CASSVGAGYDYEQYF TGTGCCAGCAGCGTAGGAGCGGGATACGACTACGAGCAGTACTTC TRBD2 few TRBJ2-7 TRBV9
CSASGSTDTQYF TGCAGTGCTAGCGGGAGCACAGATACGCAGTATTTT TRBD2 few TRBJ2-3 TRBV29-1
CASSLTGGEQYF TGTGCCAGCAGTTTAACAGGTGGCGAGCAGTACTTC - few TRBJ2-7 TRBV28
CASSYMDSRNGYTF TGTGCCAGCAGTTACATGGACAGTAGAAATGGCTACACCTTC - few TRBJ1-2 TRBV6-8
CASSSGTLEETQYF TGTGCCAGCAGCTCCGGGACCCTGGAAGAGACCCAGTACTTC - - TRBJ2-5 TRBV9
CASSFFGDTQYF TGTGCCAGCAGTTTTTTCGGAGATACGCAGTATTTT - few TRBJ2-3 TRBV28
CASSLEGGLDGTEAFF TGTGCCAGCAGCTTAGAAGGGGGGCTGGATGGGACTGAAGCTTTCTTT - few TRBJ1-1 TRBV11-3
CASSYNRDRGPRCTF TGTGCCAGTAGCTATAACCGGGACAGGGGGCCTCGATGCACCTTC TRBD1 - TRBJ1-2 TRBV19
CASSYLGLPLHF TGTGCCAGCAGTTACCTGGGATTACCCCTCCACTTT - few TRBJ1-6 TRBV6-8
CASSRDSDRQGPYEQYF TGTGCCAGCAGCCGAGACTCAGACCGACAGGGCCCCTACGAGCAGTACTTC TRBD1 few TRBJ2-7 TRBV11-3
CASSLVYGDTEAFF TGTGCCAGCAGCTTAGTATACGGGGACACTGAAGCTTTCTTT - - TRBJ1-1 TRBV11-3
CASSLRAGSSYNEQFF TGTGCCAGCAGCTTACGAGCGGGTAGTTCCTACAATGAGCAGTTCTTC - many TRBJ2-1 TRBV11-3
CASSRWNSGQPQHF TGTGCCAGTAGTAGATGGAACTCGGGACAGCCCCAGCATTTT - - TRBJ1-5 TRBV19
CASSLHQGPSYEQYF TGTGCCAGCAGCTTACACCAGGGACCCTCCTACGAGCAGTACTTC - - TRBJ2-7 TRBV11-3
CASSVAGWGAGNQETQYF TGTGCCAGCAGCGTAGCGGGTTGGGGAGCGGGAAACCAAGAGACCCAGTACTTC TRBD2 - TRBJ2-5 TRBV9
CASSWGRGTGELFF TGTGCCAGCAGCTGGGGGCGCGGCACCGGGGAGCTGTTTTTT - - TRBJ2-2 TRBV11-3
CASSGGLAGGRREQYF TGTGCCAGCAGCGGCGGACTAGCGGGGGGGCGTCGGGAGCAGTACTTC TRBD2 few TRBJ2-7 TRBV9
CASSPLDSGGYTF TGTGCCAGCAGCCCCCTGGATAGCGGAGGCTACACCTTC - medium-sized TRBJ1-2 TRBV9
CASSRGTSGDTQYF TGTGCCAGCAGTAGGGGGACTAGCGGCGATACGCAGTATTTT TRBD2 few TRBJ2-3 TRBV6-8
CASSPGTGPGSPLHF TGTGCCAGCTCACCAGGGACGGGGCCGGGGTCACCCCTCCACTTT - few TRBJ1-6 TRBV18
CASTAPPGFAGELFF TGTGCCAGCACCGCACCACCGGGGTTTGCCGGGGAGCTGTTTTTT - few TRBJ2-2 TRBV9